This T cell receptor (beta chain) originates from a study of regulatory dendritic cells for organ transplantation. Study summary: Monocytes received vitamin D3 on days 0 and 4, IL-10 on day 4.

Sorted T cells were CFSE-labeled and cultured four to five days with allogeneic regulatory or mature dendritic cells at 1:10. A word on this clone: Its antigen is unidentified.

Clones were sequenced by immunoSEQ multiplex PCR, and TCRdb holds only the in-frame ones, with some missing. The sample lists approximately 22,000 clones; 80% to 90% were seen once. Study-level results: Resting memory CD8+ T cells held the most alloreactive clonotypes. Naive CD4+ and CD8+ repertoires were highly diverse; memory CD8+ was most oligoclonal. Mature dendritic cells appeared to drive more memory CD8+ clonal expansion than regulatory ones.

This clonotype originated in a human donor in good health. The sequencing input was naive CD4+ T cells from blood cultured with regulatory dendritic cells. The subset: CD45RA+ naive T cells.

CDR3 sequence (DNA): TGCGCCAGCAGCCAGACCGGACAGGGGGCATGGGAAGGCTACACCTTC. It encodes CASSQTGQGAWEGYTF. The chain links TRBV4-3 to TRBJ1-2; the match to TRBD1 covers 11 bases. The germline gives CDR1 LGHNA, CDR2 YSLEER. J lost 8 bases, V lost 3 bases, and 11 bases had no gene match. The CDR3 consists of 16 residues.